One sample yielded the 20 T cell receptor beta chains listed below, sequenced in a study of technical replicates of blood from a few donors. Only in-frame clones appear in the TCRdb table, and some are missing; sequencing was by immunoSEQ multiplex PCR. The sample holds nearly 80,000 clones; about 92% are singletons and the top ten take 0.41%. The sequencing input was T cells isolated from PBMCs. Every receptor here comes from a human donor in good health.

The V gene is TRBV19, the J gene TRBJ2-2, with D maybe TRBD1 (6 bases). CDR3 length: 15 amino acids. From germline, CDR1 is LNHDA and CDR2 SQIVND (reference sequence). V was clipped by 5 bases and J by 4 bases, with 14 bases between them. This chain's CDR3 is CASSLQGTSTGELFF. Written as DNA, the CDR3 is TGTGCCAGTAGTCTTCAGGGGACGAGCACCGGGGAGCTGTTTTTT.

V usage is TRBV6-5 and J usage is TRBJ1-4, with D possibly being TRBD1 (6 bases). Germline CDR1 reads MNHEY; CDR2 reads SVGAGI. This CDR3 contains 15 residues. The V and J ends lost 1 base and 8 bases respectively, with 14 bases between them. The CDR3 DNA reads TGTGCCAGCAGTTACTTAGGACAGTTGGGGGAAAAACTGTTTTTT. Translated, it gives CASSYLGQLGEKLFF.

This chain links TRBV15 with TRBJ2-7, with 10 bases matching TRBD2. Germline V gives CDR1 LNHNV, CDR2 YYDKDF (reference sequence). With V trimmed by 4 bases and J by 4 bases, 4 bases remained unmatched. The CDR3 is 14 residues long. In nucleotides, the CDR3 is TGTGCCACCAGCACCTATAGCGGGAGGTACGAGCAGTACTTC. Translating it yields CATSTYSGRYEQYF.

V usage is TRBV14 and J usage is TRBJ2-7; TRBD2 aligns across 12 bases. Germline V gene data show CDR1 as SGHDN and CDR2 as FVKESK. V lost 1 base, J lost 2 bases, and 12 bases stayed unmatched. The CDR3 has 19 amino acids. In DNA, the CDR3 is TGTGCCAGCAGCCAAGGTATCCTAGCGGGAGGGCCCAATCCCTACGAGCAGTACTTC. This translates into CASSQGILAGGPNPYEQYF.

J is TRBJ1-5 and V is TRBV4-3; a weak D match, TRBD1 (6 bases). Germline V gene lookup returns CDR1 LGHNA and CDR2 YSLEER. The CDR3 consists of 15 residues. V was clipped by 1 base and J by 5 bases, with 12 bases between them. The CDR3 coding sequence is TGCGCCAGCAGCCAAGTAGTACAGGGAGATCAGCCCCAGCATTTT. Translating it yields CASSQVVQGDQPQHF.

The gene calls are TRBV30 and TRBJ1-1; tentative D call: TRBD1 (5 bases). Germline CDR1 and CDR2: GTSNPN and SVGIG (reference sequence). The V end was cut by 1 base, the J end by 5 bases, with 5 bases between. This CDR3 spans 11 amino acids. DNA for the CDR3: TGTGCCTGGAGTGACAGGACTGAAGCTTTCTTT. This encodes CAWSDRTEAFF.

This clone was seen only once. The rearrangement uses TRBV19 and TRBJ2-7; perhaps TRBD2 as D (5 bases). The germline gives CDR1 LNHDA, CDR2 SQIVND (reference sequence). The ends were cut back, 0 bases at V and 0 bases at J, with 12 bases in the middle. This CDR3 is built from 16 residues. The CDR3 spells CASSIDPEGDSYEQYF. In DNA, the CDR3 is TGTGCCAGTAGTATAGATCCCGAGGGAGACTCCTACGAGCAGTACTTC.

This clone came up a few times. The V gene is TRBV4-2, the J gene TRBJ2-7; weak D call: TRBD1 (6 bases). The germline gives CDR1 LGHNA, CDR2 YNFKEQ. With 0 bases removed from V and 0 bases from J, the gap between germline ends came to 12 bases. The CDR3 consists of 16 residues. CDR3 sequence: CASSQDGQGISYEQYF. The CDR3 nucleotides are TGTGCCAGCAGCCAAGATGGCCAGGGGATCTCCTACGAGCAGTACTTC.

The CDR3 loop reads CASSLSRSYGYTF. CDR3 nucleotide sequence: TGTGCCAGCAGTTTATCCAGGTCCTATGGCTACACCTTC. The chain is built from TRBV27 and TRBJ1-2; D gene unclear. Trimming took off 0 bases at V and 4 bases at J, with 6 bases between the two ends. Germline V gene data show CDR1 as MNHEY and CDR2 as SMNVEV (reference sequence). This CDR3 comprises 13 residues.

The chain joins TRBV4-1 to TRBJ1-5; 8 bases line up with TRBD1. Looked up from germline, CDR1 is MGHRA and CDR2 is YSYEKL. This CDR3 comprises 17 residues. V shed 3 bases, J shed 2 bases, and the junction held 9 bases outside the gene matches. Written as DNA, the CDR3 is TGCGCCAGCAGCCATGGGCATACGGGACAGGGCAATCAGCCCCAGCATTTT. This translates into CASSHGHTGQGNQPQHF.

CDR3 amino acids: CASSSQGLHGYTF. Here the CDR3 DNA reads TGTGCCAGCAGCTCTCAGGGGCTCCACGGCTACACCTTC. This chain links TRBV11-2 with TRBJ1-2; D may be TRBD1 (6 bases). V was trimmed by 4 bases and J by 8 bases, leaving 14 bases between them. CDR1 SGHAT and CDR2 FQNNGV come from the germline V gene. The CDR3 extends over 13 amino acids.

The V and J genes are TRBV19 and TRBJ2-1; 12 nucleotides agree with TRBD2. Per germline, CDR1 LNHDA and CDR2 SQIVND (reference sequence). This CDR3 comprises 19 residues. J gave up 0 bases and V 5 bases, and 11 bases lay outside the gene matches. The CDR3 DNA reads TGTGCCAGTAGTGGACGTCTAGCGGGAGGGAGAAGCTCCTACAATGAGCAGTTCTTC. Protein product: CASSGRLAGGRSSYNEQFF. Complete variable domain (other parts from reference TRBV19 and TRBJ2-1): DGGITQSPKYLFRKEGQNVTLSCEQNLNHDAMYWYRQDPGQGLRLIYYSQIVNDFQKGDIAEGYSVSREKKESFPLTVTSAQKNPTAFYLCASSGRLAGGRSSYNEQFFGPGTRLTVL.

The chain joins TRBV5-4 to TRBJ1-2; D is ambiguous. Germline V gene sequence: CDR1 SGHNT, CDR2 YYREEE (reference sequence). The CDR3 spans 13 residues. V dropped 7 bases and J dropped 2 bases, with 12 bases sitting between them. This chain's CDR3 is CASATTLNYGYTF. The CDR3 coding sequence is TGTGCCAGCGCAACGACACTCAACTATGGCTACACCTTC.

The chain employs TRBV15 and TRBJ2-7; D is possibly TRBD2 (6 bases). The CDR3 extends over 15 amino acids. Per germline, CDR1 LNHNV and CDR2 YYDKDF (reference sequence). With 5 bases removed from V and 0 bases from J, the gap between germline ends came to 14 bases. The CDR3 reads CATSGGTPGSYEQYF. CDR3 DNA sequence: TGTGCCACCAGCGGCGGGACTCCCGGCTCCTACGAGCAGTACTTC.

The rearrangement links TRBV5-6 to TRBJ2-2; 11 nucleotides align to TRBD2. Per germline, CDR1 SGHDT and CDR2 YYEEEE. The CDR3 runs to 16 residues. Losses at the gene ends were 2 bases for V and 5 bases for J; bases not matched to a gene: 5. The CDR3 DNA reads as TGTGCCAGCAGCTTTTGGGGACTAGCGGTTACCGGGGAGCTGTTTTTT. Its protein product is CASSFWGLAVTGELFF.

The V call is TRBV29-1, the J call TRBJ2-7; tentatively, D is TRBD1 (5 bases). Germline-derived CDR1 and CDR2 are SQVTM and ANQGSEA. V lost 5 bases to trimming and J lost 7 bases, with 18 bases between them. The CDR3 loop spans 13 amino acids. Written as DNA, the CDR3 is TGCAGCGTTTGGCAAAGGGGTGGTCGGGAGCAGTACTTC. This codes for CSVWQRGGREQYF.

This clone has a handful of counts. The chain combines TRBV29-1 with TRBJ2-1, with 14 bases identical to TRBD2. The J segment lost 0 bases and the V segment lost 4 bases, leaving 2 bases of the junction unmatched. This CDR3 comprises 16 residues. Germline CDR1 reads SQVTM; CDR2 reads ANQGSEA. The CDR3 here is CSVAGTSGSSYNEQFF. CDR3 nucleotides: TGCAGCGTTGCCGGGACTAGCGGGAGCTCCTACAATGAGCAGTTCTTC.

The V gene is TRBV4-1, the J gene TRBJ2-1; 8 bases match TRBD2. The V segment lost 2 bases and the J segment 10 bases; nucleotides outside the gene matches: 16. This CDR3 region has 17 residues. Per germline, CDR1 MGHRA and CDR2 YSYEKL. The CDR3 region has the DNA TGCGCCAGCAGCCAACACTGGGGGGGAGCGGGAGTAAAGGAGCAGTTCTTC. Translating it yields CASSQHWGGAGVKEQFF.

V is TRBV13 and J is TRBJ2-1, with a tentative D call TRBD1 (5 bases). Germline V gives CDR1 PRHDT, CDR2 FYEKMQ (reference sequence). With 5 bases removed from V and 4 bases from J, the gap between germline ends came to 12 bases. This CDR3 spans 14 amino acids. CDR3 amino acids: CASSGHPLYNEQFF. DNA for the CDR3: TGTGCCAGCAGCGGACACCCCCTTTACAATGAGCAGTTCTTC.

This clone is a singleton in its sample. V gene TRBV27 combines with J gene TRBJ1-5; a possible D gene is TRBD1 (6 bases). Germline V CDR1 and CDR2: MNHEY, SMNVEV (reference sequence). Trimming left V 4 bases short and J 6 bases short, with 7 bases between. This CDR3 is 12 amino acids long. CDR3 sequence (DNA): TGTGCCAGCAGTTCCAGGGGTCAGCCCCAGCATTTT. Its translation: CASSSRGQPQHF.